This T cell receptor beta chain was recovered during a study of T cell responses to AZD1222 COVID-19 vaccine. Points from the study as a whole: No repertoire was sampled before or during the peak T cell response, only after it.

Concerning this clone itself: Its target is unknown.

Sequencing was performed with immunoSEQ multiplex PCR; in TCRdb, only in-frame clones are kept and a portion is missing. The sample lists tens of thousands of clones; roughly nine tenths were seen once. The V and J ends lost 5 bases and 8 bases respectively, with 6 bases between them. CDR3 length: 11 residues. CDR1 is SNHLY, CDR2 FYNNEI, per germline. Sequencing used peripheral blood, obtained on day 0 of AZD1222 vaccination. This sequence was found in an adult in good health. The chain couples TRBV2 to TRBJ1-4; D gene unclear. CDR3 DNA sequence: TGTGCCAGCAGTCTAAAAGAAAAACTGTTTTTT. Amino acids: CASSLKEKLFF. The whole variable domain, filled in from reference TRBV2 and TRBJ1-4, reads EPEVTQTPSHQVTQMGQEVILRCVPISNHLYFYWYRQILGQKVEFLVSFYNNEISEKSEIFDDQFSVERPDGSNFTLKIRSTKLEDSAMYFCASSLKEKLFFGSGTQLSVL.